This entry is about one T cell receptor (beta chain). Its antigen is undetermined. This sample is drawn from a study of T cell responses to AZD1222 COVID-19 vaccine. Study conclusions and caveats: Without day 14 samples, only post-peak T cell repertoires were studied. Clonal diversity was possibly underestimated, and the donors were mostly white British, with more females. CD4 TCRs associated with vaccination spanned spike, dominating at 160-218 and 743-854.

Data came from immunoSEQ multiplex PCR; TCRdb stores just in-frame clones and leaves some out. The sample has 200,000 to 250,000 clones, about 93% seen once. Looked up from germline, CDR1 is LGHNA and CDR2 is YSLEER. Trimming removed 0 bases at V and 6 bases at J, with 12 bases between. This CDR3 is 15 amino acids long. Specimen: peripheral blood, collected on day 0 of MenACWY control vaccination. The chain has TRBV4-3 and TRBJ1-5, with D hard to call. The origin of this receptor is an adult in good health. CDR3 region: CASSQDHGSGQPQHF. CDR3 nucleotides: TGCGCCAGCAGCCAAGATCATGGGAGCGGTCAGCCCCAGCATTTT.